A single T cell receptor beta chain is shown here with its context. What it recognizes is unknown. The data were obtained in a study of T-cell reconstitution after alpha-beta-depleted transplantation in children. For TCRbeta, the library was prepared with unique molecular identifiers. MiXCR was run by TCRdb on the PCR reads, yielding one entry per CDR3 protein. The sample lists 450,000 to 550,000 distinct CDR3 sequences, over 9.5% occurring once. CDR3 length: 15 residues. CDR1 and CDR2 (germline): MNHEY, SVGEGT. V was cut by 3 bases and J by 7 bases, with 18 bases left in between. General study findings and limits: A year post-transplant, T-cell counts and diversity derived mostly from newly produced T cells. After transplant, at about two months, alpha-beta T cells were reportedly derived from several hundred expanded graft clones.

The rearrangement uses TRBV6-2 or TRBV6-3 and TRBJ2-5; D ambiguous. The source was PBMCs, mostly from graft donor cells, collected 180 days after TCRalphabeta/CD19-depleted stem cell transplant. This receptor was obtained from a female patient younger than 10 who had a stem cell transplant for aplastic anemia, so the T cells may come from the graft donor. The DNA of the CDR3 is TGTGCCAGCAGTTATTCCGGGCTCAGGTTGGGGACCCAGTACTTC. It yields the protein CASSYSGLRLGTQYF.